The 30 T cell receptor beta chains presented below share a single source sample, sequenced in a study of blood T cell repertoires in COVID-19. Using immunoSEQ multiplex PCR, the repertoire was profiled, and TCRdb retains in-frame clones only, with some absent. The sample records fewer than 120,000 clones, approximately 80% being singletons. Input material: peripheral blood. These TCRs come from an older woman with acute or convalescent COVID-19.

CDR3 residues: CSVEDCPPTRESPLHF. CDR3 DNA sequence: TGCAGCGTTGAAGATTGCCCCCCGACTAGAGAGTCACCCCTCCACTTT. V gene TRBV29-1 combines with J gene TRBJ1-6; unclear D gene. Germline V gene sequence: CDR1 SQVTM, CDR2 ANQGSEA. V dropped 0 bases and J dropped 10 bases, with 19 bases sitting between them. The CDR3 consists of 16 residues.

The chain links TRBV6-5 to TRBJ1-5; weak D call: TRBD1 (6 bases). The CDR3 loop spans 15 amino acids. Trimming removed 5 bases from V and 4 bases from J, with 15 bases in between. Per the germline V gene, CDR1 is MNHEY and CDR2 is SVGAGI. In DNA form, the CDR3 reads TGTGCCAGCAGTCAGTGGGCAGGGGAAAATCAGCCCCAGCATTTT. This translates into CASSQWAGENQPQHF.

CDR3 region: CASSSPGAGTQYF. The CDR3 DNA reads as TGTGCCAGCAGCTCCCCAGGGGCGGGGACCCAGTACTTC. The chain uses TRBV7-2 and TRBJ2-5; TRBD1 might be the D (6 bases). Germline V gene lookup returns CDR1 SGHTA and CDR2 FQGNSA. This CDR3 is built from 13 residues. V lost 4 bases, J lost 7 bases, and 13 bases lay in between.

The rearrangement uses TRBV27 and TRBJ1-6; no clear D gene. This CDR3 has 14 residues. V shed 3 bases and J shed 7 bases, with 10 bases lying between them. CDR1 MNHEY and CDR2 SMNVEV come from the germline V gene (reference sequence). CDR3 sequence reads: CASSFSQFNSPLHF. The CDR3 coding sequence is TGTGCCAGCAGTTTTAGCCAGTTCAATTCACCCCTCCACTTT.

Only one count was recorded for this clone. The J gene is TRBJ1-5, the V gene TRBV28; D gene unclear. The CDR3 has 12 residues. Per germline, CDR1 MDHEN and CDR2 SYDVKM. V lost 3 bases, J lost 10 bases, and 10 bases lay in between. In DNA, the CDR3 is TGTGCCAGCAGTTTCCCCCGGGGTCCCCAGCATTTT. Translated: CASSFPRGPQHF.

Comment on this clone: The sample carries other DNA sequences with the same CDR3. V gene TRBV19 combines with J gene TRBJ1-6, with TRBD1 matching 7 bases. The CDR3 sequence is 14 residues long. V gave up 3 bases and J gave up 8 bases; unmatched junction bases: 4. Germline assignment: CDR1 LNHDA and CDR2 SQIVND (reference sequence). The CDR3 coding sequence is TGTGCCAGTAGTATCACAGGGGAAGATTCACCCCTCCACTTT. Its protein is CASSITGEDSPLHF.

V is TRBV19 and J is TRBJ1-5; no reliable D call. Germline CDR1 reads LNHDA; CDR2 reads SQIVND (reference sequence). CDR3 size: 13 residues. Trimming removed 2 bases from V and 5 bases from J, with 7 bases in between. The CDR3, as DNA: TGTGCCAGTAGTATACTATTGGATCAGCCCCAGCATTTT. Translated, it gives CASSILLDQPQHF.

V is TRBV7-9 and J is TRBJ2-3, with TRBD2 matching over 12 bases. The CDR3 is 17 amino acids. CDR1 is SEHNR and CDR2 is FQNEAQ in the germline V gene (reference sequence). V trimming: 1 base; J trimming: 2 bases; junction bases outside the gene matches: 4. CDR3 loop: CASSLGPSGGDTDTQYF. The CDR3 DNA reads TGTGCCAGCAGCTTAGGTCCTAGCGGGGGGGACACAGATACGCAGTATTTT.

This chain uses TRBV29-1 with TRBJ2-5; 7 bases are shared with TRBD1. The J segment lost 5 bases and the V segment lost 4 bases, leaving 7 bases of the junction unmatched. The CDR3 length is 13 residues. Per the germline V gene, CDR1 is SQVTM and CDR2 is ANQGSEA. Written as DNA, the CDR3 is TGCAGCGTTGTGAGGCAACAGGGGGAGACCCAGTACTTC. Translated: CSVVRQQGETQYF.

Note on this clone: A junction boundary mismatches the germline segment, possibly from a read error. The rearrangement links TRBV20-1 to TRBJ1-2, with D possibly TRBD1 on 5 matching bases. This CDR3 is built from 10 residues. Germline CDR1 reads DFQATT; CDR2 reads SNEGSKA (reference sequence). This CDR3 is CSAKYRPFVF. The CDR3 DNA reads TGCAGTGCAAAATACAGGCCGTTCGTTTTC.

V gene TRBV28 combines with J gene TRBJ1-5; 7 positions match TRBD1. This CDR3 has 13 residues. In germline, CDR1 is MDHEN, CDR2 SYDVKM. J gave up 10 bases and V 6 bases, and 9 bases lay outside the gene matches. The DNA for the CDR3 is TGTGCCAGCAGCCCGACAGGGACCAGCCCCCAGCATTTT. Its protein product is CASSPTGTSPQHF.

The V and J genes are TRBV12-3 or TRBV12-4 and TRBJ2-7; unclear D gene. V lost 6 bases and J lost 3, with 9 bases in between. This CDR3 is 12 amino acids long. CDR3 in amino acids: CASSQEGYEQYF. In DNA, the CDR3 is TGTGCCAGCAGCCAGGAAGGCTACGAGCAGTACTTC.

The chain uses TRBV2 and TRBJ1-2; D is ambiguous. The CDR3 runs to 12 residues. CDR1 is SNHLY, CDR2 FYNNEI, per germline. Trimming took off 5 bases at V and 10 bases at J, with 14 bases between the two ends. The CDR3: CASSPRGVAYTF. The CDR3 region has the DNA TGTGCCAGCAGTCCCCGCGGGGTCGCCTACACCTTC.

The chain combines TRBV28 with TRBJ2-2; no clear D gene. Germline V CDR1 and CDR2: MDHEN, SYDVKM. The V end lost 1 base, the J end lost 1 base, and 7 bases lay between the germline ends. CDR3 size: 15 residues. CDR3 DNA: TGTGCCAGCAGTTTATCATCGGGGAACACCGGGGAGCTGTTTTTT. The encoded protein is CASSLSSGNTGELFF. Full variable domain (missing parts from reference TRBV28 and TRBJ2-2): DVKVTQSSRYLVKRTGEKVFLECVQDMDHENMFWYRQDPGLGLRLIYFSYDVKMKEKGDIPEGYSVSREKKERFSLILESASTNQTSMYLCASSLSSGNTGELFFGEGSRLTVL.

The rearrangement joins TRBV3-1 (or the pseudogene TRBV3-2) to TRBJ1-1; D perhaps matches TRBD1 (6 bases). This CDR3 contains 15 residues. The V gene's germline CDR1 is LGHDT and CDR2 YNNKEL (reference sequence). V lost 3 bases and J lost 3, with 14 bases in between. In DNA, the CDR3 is TGTGCCAGCAGCCAGCAACAGGGCTGGTACACTGAAGCTTTCTTT. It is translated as CASSQQQGWYTEAFF.

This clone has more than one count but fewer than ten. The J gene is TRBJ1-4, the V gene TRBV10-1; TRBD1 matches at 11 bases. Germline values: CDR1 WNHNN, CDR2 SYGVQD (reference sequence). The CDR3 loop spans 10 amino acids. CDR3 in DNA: TGCGTCCCGGGACAGGGGGTAATGTTTTTT. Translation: CVPGQGVMFF.

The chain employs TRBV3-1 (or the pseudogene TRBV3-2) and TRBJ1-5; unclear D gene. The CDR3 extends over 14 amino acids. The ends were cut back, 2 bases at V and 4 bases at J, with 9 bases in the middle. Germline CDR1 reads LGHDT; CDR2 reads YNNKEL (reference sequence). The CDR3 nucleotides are TGTGCCAGCAGCCAAACGCCGAGAAATCAGCCCCAGCATTTT. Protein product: CASSQTPRNQPQHF.

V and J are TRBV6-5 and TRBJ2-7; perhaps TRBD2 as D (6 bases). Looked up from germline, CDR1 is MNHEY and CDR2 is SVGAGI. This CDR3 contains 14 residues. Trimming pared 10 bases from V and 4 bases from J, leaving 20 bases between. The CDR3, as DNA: TGTGCCACCGGACTGTCGCTCGGGGGATACGAGCAGTACTTC. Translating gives CATGLSLGGYEQYF.

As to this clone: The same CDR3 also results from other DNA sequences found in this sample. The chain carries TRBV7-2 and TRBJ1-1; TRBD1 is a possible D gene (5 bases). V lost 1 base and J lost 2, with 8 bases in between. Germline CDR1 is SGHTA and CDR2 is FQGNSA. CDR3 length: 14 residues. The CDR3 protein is CASSLVQGNTEAFF. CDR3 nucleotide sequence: TGTGCCAGCAGCTTAGTTCAGGGAAACACTGAAGCTTTCTTT.

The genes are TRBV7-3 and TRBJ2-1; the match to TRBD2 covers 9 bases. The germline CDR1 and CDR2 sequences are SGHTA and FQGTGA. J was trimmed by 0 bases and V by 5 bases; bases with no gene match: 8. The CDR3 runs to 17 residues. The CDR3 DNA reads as TGTGCCAGCAGCCGCCTAGCGGGGAGAGACTCCTACAATGAGCAGTTCTTC. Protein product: CASSRLAGRDSYNEQFF.

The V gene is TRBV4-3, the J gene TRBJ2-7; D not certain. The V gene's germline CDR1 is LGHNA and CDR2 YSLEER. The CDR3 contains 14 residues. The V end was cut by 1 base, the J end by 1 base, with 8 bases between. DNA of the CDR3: TGCGCCAGCAGCCAAGCCCAGGCTTCCTACGAGCAGTACTTC. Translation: CASSQAQASYEQYF.

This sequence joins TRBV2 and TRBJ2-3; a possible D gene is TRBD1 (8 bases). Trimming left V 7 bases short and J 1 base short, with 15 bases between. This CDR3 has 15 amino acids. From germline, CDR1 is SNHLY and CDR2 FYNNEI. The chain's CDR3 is CASTWTGRGTDTQYF. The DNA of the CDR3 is TGTGCCAGCACATGGACAGGGAGGGGCACAGATACGCAGTATTTT.

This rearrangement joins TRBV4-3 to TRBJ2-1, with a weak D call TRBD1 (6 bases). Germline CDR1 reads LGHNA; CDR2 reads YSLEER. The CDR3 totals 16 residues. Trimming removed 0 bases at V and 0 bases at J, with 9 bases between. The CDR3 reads CASSQEPQGSYNEQFF. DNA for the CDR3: TGCGCCAGCAGCCAAGAGCCACAGGGCTCCTACAATGAGCAGTTCTTC.

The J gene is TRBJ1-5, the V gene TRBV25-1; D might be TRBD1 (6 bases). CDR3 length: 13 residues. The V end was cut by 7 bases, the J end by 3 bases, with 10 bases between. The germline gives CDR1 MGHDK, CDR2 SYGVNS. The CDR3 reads CASNTGNNQPQHF. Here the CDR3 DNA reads TGTGCCAGCAATACAGGGAACAATCAGCCCCAGCATTTT. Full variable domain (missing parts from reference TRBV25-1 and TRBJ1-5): EADIYQTPRYLVIGTGKKITLECSQTMGHDKMYWYQQDPGMELHLIHYSYGVNSTEKGDLSSESTVSRIRTEHFPLTLESARPSHTSQYLCASNTGNNQPQHFGDGTRLSIL.

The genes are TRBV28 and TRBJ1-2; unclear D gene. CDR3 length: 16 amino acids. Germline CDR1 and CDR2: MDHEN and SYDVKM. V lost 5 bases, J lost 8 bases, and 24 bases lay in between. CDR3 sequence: CASSLPHGRIAGGYTF. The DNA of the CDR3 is TGTGCCAGCAGTCTCCCTCACGGGCGTATAGCGGGGGGCTACACCTTC.

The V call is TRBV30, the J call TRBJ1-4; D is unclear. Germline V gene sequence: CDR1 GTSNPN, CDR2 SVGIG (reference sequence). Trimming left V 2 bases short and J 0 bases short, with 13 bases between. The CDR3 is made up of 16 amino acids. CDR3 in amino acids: CAWSSLNSPTNEKLFF. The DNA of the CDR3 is TGTGCCTGGAGTAGTTTGAATAGTCCAACTAATGAAAAACTGTTTTTT.

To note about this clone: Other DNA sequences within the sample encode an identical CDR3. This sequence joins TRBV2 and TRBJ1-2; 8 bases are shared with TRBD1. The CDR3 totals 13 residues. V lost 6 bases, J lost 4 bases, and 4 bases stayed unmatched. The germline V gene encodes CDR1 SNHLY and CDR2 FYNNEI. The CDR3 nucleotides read TGTGCCAGCAGAGACAGGGGTCCCTATGGCTACACCTTC. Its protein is CASRDRGPYGYTF.

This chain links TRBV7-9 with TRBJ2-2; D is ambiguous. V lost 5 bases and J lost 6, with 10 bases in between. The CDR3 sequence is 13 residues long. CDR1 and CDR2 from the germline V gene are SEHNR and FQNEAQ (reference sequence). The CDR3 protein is CASSPVEAGELFF. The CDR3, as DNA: TGTGCCAGCAGCCCCGTAGAAGCCGGGGAGCTGTTTTTT.

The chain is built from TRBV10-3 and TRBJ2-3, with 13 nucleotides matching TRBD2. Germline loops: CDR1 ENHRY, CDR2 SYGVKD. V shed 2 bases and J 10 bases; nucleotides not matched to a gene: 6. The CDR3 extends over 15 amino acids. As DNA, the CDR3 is TGTGCCATCAGTGAGCAGGGACTAGCGGGGTTTGCGCAGTATTTT. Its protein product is CAISEQGLAGFAQYF.

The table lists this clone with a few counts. For the CDR3, the DNA is TGTGCCACCTCCCAGGAGCGGGGAGATACGCAGTATTTT. This codes for CATSQERGDTQYF. This chain joins TRBV19 and TRBJ2-3, with 7 bases matching TRBD2. CDR3 length: 13 amino acids. Germline-derived CDR1 and CDR2 are LNHDA and SQIVND (reference sequence). The trim removed 10 bases at V and 5 bases at J, leaving 9 bases unmatched.